Below, 24 T cell receptor beta chains from the same sample are listed, as sequenced in a study of spatial heterogeneity in lung cancer. TCRdb called the 5' RACE reads again in MiXCR, with one record for every CDR3 protein. The table lists tens of thousands of distinct CDR3 sequences, approximately 21% of them singletons, with 6.2% in the top ten. The time point denotes: sample taken at primary tumor resection. Material for sequencing was whole RNA from tumor, nontumor lung or frozen PBMC, left unsorted. Sequencing was performed on PBMCs, taken at surgery. The receptors stem from a male donor with early-stage non-small cell lung cancer.

This clonotype showed up just a few times. The J gene is TRBJ1-4, the V gene TRBV2; no firm D call. The germline V and J ends were trimmed by 6 bases and 3 bases, with 5 bases remaining between them. Germline lookup yields CDR1 SNHLY and CDR2 FYNNEI. This CDR3 is built from 12 residues. The CDR3 DNA is TGTGCCAGCAGGGGAGCTAATGAAAAACTGTTTTTT. Its translation is CASRGANEKLFF.

This clonotype appeared a few times. V gene TRBV7-9 combines with J gene TRBJ1-2, with D perhaps TRBD1 (6 bases). CDR1 is SEHNR and CDR2 is FQNEAQ in the germline V gene (reference sequence). V dropped 5 bases and J dropped 7 bases, with 23 bases sitting between them. The CDR3 loop spans 16 amino acids. DNA for the CDR3: TGTGCCAGCAGCCCACCCGGGGCGACGGGGGCAGGTGGCTACACCTTC. It codes for CASSPPGATGAGGYTF.

This clonotype was seen more than once but under ten times. This chain uses TRBV27 with TRBJ2-4; TRBD1 agrees at 11 bases. V lost 5 bases, J lost 7 bases, and 4 bases stayed unmatched. The CDR3 has 14 residues. The germline V gene encodes CDR1 MNHEY and CDR2 SMNVEV (reference sequence). CDR3 coding DNA: TGTGCCAGCAGTCGCCGGGACAGGGGGAACATTCAGTACTTC. It specifies CASSRRDRGNIQYF.

J is TRBJ1-1 and V is TRBV5-1; 7 nucleotides align to TRBD1. J gave up 0 bases and V 0 bases, and 2 bases lay outside the gene matches. CDR1 and CDR2 from the germline V gene are SGHRS and YFSETQ. This CDR3 is built from 15 residues. CDR3: CASSLETGLNTEAFF. DNA for the CDR3: TGCGCCAGCAGCTTGGAGACAGGGTTGAACACTGAAGCTTTCTTT.

In its sample, this clonotype was seen a few times. The rearrangement uses TRBV7-6 and TRBJ2-1; 8 bases are a match to TRBD1. CDR3 length: 16 residues. V was clipped by 7 bases and J by 1 base; unmatched bases: 9. Germline-derived CDR1 and CDR2 are SGHVS and FNYEAQ. The CDR3 region has the DNA TGTGCCAGCACCCTCAACCAGGGGGCTTCCTACAATGAGCAGTTCTTC. Its protein product is CASTLNQGASYNEQFF.

V is TRBV28 and J is TRBJ2-2; no firm D call. This CDR3 is 13 amino acids long. CDR1 MDHEN and CDR2 SYDVKM come from the germline V gene. V lost 3 bases, J lost 8 bases, and 10 bases lay in between. This CDR3 is CASSLPSDGELFF. CDR3 DNA sequence: TGTGCCAGCAGTTTGCCGTCGGATGGGGAGCTGTTTTTT.

The CDR3 here is CASSLVPTGSETQYF. CDR3 sequence (DNA): TGCGCCAGCAGCTTGGTCCCTACAGGGTCGGAGACCCAGTACTTC. The gene calls are TRBV5-1 and TRBJ2-5; possible D gene TRBD1, 6 bases. This CDR3 has 15 amino acids. Germline CDR1 reads SGHRS; CDR2 reads YFSETQ. The ends were cut back, 0 bases at V and 5 bases at J, with 14 bases in the middle.

This clonotype was counted many times. CDR3 nucleotides: TGTGCCAGCAGCTTAGTCGGCACAGATACGCAGTATTTT. Amino acid sequence: CASSLVGTDTQYF. The chain couples TRBV7-8 to TRBJ2-3; D is uncertain. The CDR3 extends over 13 amino acids. Germline loops: CDR1 SGHVS, CDR2 FQNEAQ. V was cut by 1 base and J by 1 base, with 3 bases left in between.

The chain has TRBV20-1 and TRBJ2-7; possibly TRBD2 for D (5 bases). Germline V lookup: CDR1 DFQATT, CDR2 SNEGSKA (reference sequence). The CDR3 totals 14 residues. Trimming took 1 base from V and 4 from J, leaving 14 bases between them. The CDR3 coding sequence is TGCAGTGCTAGAGGGTCGGACTCAACATACGAGCAGTACTTC. It codes for CSARGSDSTYEQYF.

V gene TRBV4-2 combines with J gene TRBJ2-3; 7 bases are shared with TRBD2. V lost 0 bases to trimming and J lost 7 bases; unmatched junction nucleotides: 10. Germline CDR1 LGHNA, CDR2 YNFKEQ. CDR3 size: 16 residues. CDR3 sequence (DNA): TGTGCCAGCAGCCAAGAGGGGACGGGGGGTGCGTATACGCAGTATTTT. Amino acids: CASSQEGTGGAYTQYF.

This clonotype appeared a few times. The chain joins TRBV7-6 to TRBJ1-3; no firm D call. Trimming removed 5 bases from V and 0 bases from J, with 11 bases in between. Germline values: CDR1 SGHVS, CDR2 FNYEAQ. This CDR3 spans 15 amino acids. CDR3 sequence (DNA): TGTGCCAGCAGCCCTCTCCCGGGCTCTGGAAACACCATATATTTT. Its translation: CASSPLPGSGNTIYF.

This clonotype occurred a few times. The rearrangement joins TRBV9 to TRBJ1-2; 9 bases align to TRBD1. The CDR3 is 15 residues long. Germline assignment: CDR1 SGDLS and CDR2 YYNGEE. Trimming took 4 bases from V and 2 from J; bases not matched to a gene: 6. For the CDR3, the DNA is TGTGCCAGCAGCCCAGGGACAGGGCGGAACTATGGCTACACCTTC. Translating gives CASSPGTGRNYGYTF.

This clonotype was recorded a few times. The chain uses TRBV27 and TRBJ1-2, with TRBD1 as a possible D gene (5 bases). V was shortened by 5 bases and J by 2 bases, with 18 bases between the two germline ends. CDR3 length: 16 residues. Germline CDR1 MNHEY, CDR2 SMNVEV (reference sequence). The CDR3 region is CASSTTGVGLNYGYTF. In DNA, the CDR3 is TGTGCCAGCAGTACTACGGGGGTAGGGCTAAACTATGGCTACACCTTC.

This clonotype was observed a few times. The genes are TRBV6-5 and TRBJ2-1; D perhaps matches TRBD1 (6 bases). The V end lost 6 bases, the J end lost 7 bases, and 16 bases lay between the germline ends. The CDR3 is 14 amino acids. CDR1 and CDR2 (germline): MNHEY, SVGAGI. The CDR3 DNA is TGTGCCAGCAGCAAGGGGGATCTCCCTAATGAGCAGTTCTTC. Its protein product is CASSKGDLPNEQFF.

The CDR3 nucleotides read TGTGCCAGCAGTCCCTGGACGGAGACCCAGTACTTC. Translation gives CASSPWTETQYF. The rearrangement links TRBV28 to TRBJ2-5; no definite D call. This CDR3 comprises 12 residues. CDR1 is MDHEN and CDR2 is SYDVKM in the germline V gene. V lost 5 bases and J 5 bases, leaving 9 bases between the germline ends.

This clonotype was seen just once. The rearrangement links TRBV12-3 or TRBV12-4 to TRBJ2-1; D uncertain. The CDR3 length is 14 residues. V gave up 1 base and J gave up 0 bases, with 4 bases separating them. CDR3 nucleotide sequence: TGTGCCAGCAGTTTAGGGGTCTCCTACAATGAGCAGTTCTTC. Protein: CASSLGVSYNEQFF.

This clonotype was found many times. CDR3 sequence: CSSERATNTEAFF. The DNA of the CDR3 is TGCAGCTCAGAAAGGGCAACTAACACTGAAGCTTTCTTT. The genes are TRBV29-1 and TRBJ1-1; D is uncertain. Germline V CDR1 and CDR2: SQVTM, ANQGSEA. With 8 bases removed from V and 2 bases from J, the gap between germline ends came to 15 bases. This CDR3 is built from 13 residues.

This clonotype was seen ten or more times. The chain links TRBV11-2 to TRBJ2-1, with TRBD2 matching 9 bases. CDR1 is SGHAT, CDR2 FQNNGV, per germline. CDR3 length: 17 amino acids. Trimming at V came to 4 bases and at J to 8 bases, leaving 15 bases not matched to a gene. This CDR3 is CASSSGSGTSRIDEQFF. The CDR3 DNA reads as TGTGCCAGCAGCTCGGGGAGCGGGACTAGCAGGATCGATGAGCAGTTCTTC.

The count of this clonotype is one. The chain links TRBV30 to TRBJ1-1; D possibly corresponds to TRBD1 (5 bases). V was cut by 3 bases and J by 7 bases, with 12 bases left in between. Germline lookup yields CDR1 GTSNPN and CDR2 SVGIG (reference sequence). CDR3 length: 12 amino acids. The CDR3 protein is CAWRASGGEAFF. Here the CDR3 DNA reads TGTGCCTGGAGGGCGTCTGGGGGTGAAGCTTTCTTT.

This clonotype was detected only a few times. The J gene is TRBJ2-5, the V gene TRBV12-3 or TRBV12-4; TRBD1 might be the D (6 bases). The germline V and J ends were trimmed by 6 bases and 4 bases, with 12 bases remaining between them. This CDR3 contains 13 residues. The CDR3 is CASSPSQGETQYF. The CDR3 bases are TGTGCCAGCAGCCCCTCACAGGGAGAGACCCAGTACTTC.

The table lists this clonotype with a few counts. CDR3 protein: CASSLPGSNQPQHF. As DNA, the CDR3 is TGTGCCAGCAGCTTACCAGGGAGCAATCAGCCCCAGCATTTT. V and J are TRBV7-9 and TRBJ1-5, with D perhaps matching TRBD1 (5 bases). V was clipped by 2 bases and J by 1 base, with 6 bases between them. Germline CDR1 reads SEHNR; CDR2 reads FQNEAQ (reference sequence). This CDR3 comprises 14 residues.

V gene TRBV20-1 combines with J gene TRBJ2-4; D is perhaps TRBD1 (5 bases). The CDR3 spans 13 residues. Trimming took off 3 bases at V and 7 bases at J, with 13 bases between the two ends. CDR1 is DFQATT and CDR2 is SNEGSKA in the germline V gene (reference sequence). CDR3 in amino acids: CSARPGIGNIQYF. DNA for the CDR3: TGCAGTGCTAGGCCAGGGATTGGCAACATTCAGTACTTC.

The chain combines TRBV29-1 with TRBJ2-7, with D perhaps matching TRBD2 (5 bases). Germline-derived CDR1 and CDR2 are SQVTM and ANQGSEA. The V gene lost 3 bases and the J gene lost 2 bases, with 14 bases spanning the gap. This CDR3 is 14 amino acids long. The CDR3 DNA reads as TGCAGCGTTGATGGGTCGGGGAACCCCTACGAGCAGTACTTC. Encoded protein: CSVDGSGNPYEQYF.

CDR3 coding DNA: TGTGCCAGCAGCTTAGGTCGCGAAGAGAATGAAAAACTGTTTTTT. Protein product: CASSLGREENEKLFF. This rearrangement joins TRBV11-3 to TRBJ1-4; D remains unclear. The V end lost 1 base, the J end lost 5 bases, and 11 bases lay between the germline ends. Germline assignment: CDR1 SGHNT and CDR2 YENEEA. The CDR3 spans 15 residues.